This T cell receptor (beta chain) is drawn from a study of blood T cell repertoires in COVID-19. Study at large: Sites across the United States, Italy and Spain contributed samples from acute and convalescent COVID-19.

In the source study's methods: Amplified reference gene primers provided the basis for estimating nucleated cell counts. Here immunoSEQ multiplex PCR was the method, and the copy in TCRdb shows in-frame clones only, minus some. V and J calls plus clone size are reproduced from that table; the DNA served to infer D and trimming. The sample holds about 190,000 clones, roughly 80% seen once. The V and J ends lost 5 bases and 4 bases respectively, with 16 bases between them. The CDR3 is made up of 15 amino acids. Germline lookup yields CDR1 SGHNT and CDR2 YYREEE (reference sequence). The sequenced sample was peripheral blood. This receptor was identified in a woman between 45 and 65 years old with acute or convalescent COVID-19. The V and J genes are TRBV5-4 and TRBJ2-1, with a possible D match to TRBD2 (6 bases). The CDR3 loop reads CASSNQTGTYNEQFF. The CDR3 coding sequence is TGTGCCAGCAGTAATCAGACGGGGACTTACAATGAGCAGTTCTTC. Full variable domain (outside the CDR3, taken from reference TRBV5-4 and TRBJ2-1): ETGVTQSPTHLIKTRGQQVTLRCSSQSGHNTVSWYQQALGQGPQFIFQYYREEENGRGNFPPRFSGLQFPNYSSELNVNALELDDSALYLCASSNQTGTYNEQFFGPGTRLTVL.